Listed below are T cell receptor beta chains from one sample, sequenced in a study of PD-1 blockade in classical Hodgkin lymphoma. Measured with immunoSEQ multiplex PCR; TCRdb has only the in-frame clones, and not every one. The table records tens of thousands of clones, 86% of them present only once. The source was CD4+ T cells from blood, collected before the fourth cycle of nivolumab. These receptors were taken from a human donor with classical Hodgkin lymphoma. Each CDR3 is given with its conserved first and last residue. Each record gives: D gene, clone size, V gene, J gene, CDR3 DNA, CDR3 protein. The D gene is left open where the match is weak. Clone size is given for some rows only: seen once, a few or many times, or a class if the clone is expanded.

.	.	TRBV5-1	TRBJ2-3	TGCGCCAGCAGCTTGACGGGCCAGCGGCCAGATACGCAGTATTTT	CASSLTGQRPDTQYF
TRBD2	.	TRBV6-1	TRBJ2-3	TGTGCCAGCAGTGAGAGTAGACTAGCCTTCGATACGCAGTATTTT	CASSESRLAFDTQYF
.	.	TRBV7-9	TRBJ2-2	TGTGCCAGCAGCTACAAGACCTCGAACACCGGGGAGCTGTTTTTT	CASSYKTSNTGELFF
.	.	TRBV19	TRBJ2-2	TGTGCCAGTAGTAACCGGAACACCGGGGAGCTGTTTTTT	CASSNRNTGELFF
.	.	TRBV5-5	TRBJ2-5	TGTGCCAGCAGTTCAGCTGTGGAGACCCAGTACTTC	CASSSAVETQYF
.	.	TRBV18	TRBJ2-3	TGTGCCAGCTCACCAAGCACAGATACGCAGTATTTT	CASSPSTDTQYF
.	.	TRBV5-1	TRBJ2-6	TGCGCCAGCAGCTTGGCAGGAAGTTCTGGGGCCAACGTCCTGACTTTC	CASSLAGSSGANVLTF
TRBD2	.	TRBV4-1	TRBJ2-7	TGCGCCAGCAGCCTCGAAACTAGCGGGAGTTACGAGCAGTACTTC	CASSLETSGSYEQYF
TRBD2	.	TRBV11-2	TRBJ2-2	TGTGCCAGCAGCCGAATCAGGACTAGCGGGGGTGAGGCCGGGGAGCTGTTTTTT	CASSRIRTSGGEAGELFF
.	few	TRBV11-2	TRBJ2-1	TGTGCCAGCAGCTTTGGGCAGATTATTGACAATGAGCAGTTCTTC	CASSFGQIIDNEQFF
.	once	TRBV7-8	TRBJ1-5	TGTGCCAGCAGCTTCAACCAGGGGTGGAATCAGCCCCAGCATTTT	CASSFNQGWNQPQHF
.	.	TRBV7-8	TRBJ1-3	TGTGCCAGCAGCTTAGCCCCAGGGGGAAACACCATATATTTT	CASSLAPGGNTIYF
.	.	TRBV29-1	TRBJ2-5	TGCAGCGTTAGAAAGGGTTTGGCAGAGACCCAGTACTTC	CSVRKGLAETQYF
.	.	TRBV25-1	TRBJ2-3	TGTGCCAGCAGTGGGCAAGTGATAGCGGGCACAGATACGCAGTATTTT	CASSGQVIAGTDTQYF
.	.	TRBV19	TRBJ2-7	TGTGCCAGTAGTTGGGCTAGCTCGTACGAGCAGTACTTC	CASSWASSYEQYF
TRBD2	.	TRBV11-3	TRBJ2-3	TGTGCCAGCAGCTCCGGGACTAGCGGGACGGGAGATACGCAGTATTTT	CASSSGTSGTGDTQYF
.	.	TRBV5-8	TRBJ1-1	TGTGCCAGCAGCCCCCTGCAGACGACGAACACTGAAGCTTTCTTT	CASSPLQTTNTEAFF
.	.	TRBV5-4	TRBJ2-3	TGTGCCAGCAGCTTGGGGGTCCCTAGCACAGATACGCAGTATTTT	CASSLGVPSTDTQYF
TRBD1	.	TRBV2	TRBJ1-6	TGTGCCAGCGGAAACAGGGGGCTGGATTCACCCCTCCACTTT	CASGNRGLDSPLHF
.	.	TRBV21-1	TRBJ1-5	TGTGCCAGCAGCAAAGCCAGGATCCCAGACAGGGCGAATCAGCCCCAGCATTTT	CASSKARIPDRANQPQHF
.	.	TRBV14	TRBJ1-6	TGTGCCAGCAGCCAAGAGTCTCCGAATTCACCCCTCCACTTT	CASSQESPNSPLHF
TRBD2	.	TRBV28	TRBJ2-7	TGTGCCAGCAGTCCGGGACTAGGGTCCTACGAGCAGTACTTC	CASSPGLGSYEQYF
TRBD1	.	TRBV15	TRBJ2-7	TGTGCCACCAGCAGAGATGGGGGACAGGGACACTACGAGCAGTACTTC	CATSRDGGQGHYEQYF
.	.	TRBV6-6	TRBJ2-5	TGTGCCAGCAGTTACGGGGGGGAGACCCAGTACTTC	CASSYGGETQYF
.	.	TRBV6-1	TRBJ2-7	TGTGCCAGCACTCTGGACTATACTTCCTACGAGCAGTACTTC	CASTLDYTSYEQYF
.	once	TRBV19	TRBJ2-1	TGTGCCAGTATCAGACCCAGCGAGTTCTTC	CASIRPSEFF
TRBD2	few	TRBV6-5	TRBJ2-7	TGTGCCAGCAGTTACTCAGGCGGGGGGCCCTACGAGCAGTACTTC	CASSYSGGGPYEQYF
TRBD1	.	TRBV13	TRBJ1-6	TGTGCCAGCAGAGGAGGGGGCGACTATAATTCACCCCTCCACTTT	CASRGGGDYNSPLHF
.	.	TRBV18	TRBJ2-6	TGTGCCAGCTCACGGGGGTCTGGGGCCAACGTCCTGACTTTC	CASSRGSGANVLTF
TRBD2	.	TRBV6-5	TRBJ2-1	TGTGCCAGCAGCATAACTAGCGGGGGGGCAAGTGAGCAGTTCTTC	CASSITSGGASEQFF